These 23 T cell receptor beta chains came from one sample sequenced in a study of CD8 T cells in ankylosing spondylitis. A single record per CDR3 protein comes from TCRdb applying MiXCR to the 5' RACE reads. The table includes a few hundred thousand distinct CDR3 sequences, around 20% detected once. Sequenced material: blood, either unsorted or a sorted T cell fraction (not recorded which). Receptor source: a male donor with ankylosing spondylitis or in good health (not recorded which).

This clonotype was seen a few times. This chain connects TRBV20-1 to TRBJ2-2; TRBD2 matches at 14 bases. J lost 3 bases, V lost 1 base, and 1 base had no gene match. The CDR3 covers 16 residues. Per the germline V gene, CDR1 is DFQATT and CDR2 is SNEGSKA (reference sequence). The CDR3 DNA reads TGCAGTGCTAGAGGACTAGCGGGAGGGGACACCGGGGAGCTGTTTTTT. Amino acid sequence: CSARGLAGGDTGELFF.

This clonotype was detected many times. In DNA, the CDR3 is TGCGCCAGCAGCTCGGGACAGCCGAACACCGGGGAGCTGTTTTTT. This translates into CASSSGQPNTGELFF. The rearrangement uses TRBV5-1 and TRBJ2-2; 7 positions match TRBD1. Germline CDR1 reads SGHRS; CDR2 reads YFSETQ. Unmatched junction bases numbered 2, after V lost 3 bases and J lost 0 bases. This CDR3 has 15 residues. The full variable domain, rest sourced from reference TRBV5-1 and TRBJ2-2, is KAGVTQTPRYLIKTRGQQVTLSCSPISGHRSVSWYQQTPGQGLQFLFEYFSETQRNKGNFPGRFSGRQFSNSRSEMNVSTLELGDSALYLCASSSGQPNTGELFFGEGSRLTVL.

In its sample, this clonotype was seen many times. The rearrangement uses TRBV7-2 and TRBJ2-1; D is unresolved. Germline V gene data show CDR1 as SGHTA and CDR2 as FQGNSA. V was shortened by 4 bases and J by 9 bases, with 10 bases between the two germline ends. This CDR3 contains 12 residues. The CDR3 DNA sequence: TGTGCCAGCAGCTATAGGGTATTTGAGCAGTTCTTC. This translates into CASSYRVFEQFF.

This clonotype was found a few times. This chain uses TRBV6-2 or TRBV6-3 with TRBJ2-1; tentative D call: TRBD2 (5 bases). Trimming left V 2 bases short and J 7 bases short, with 12 bases between. From germline, CDR1 is MNHEY and CDR2 SVGEGT. The CDR3 sequence is 14 residues long. CDR3 protein: CASSYRGTRNEQFF. CDR3 coding DNA: TGTGCCAGCAGTTACCGGGGAACTCGAAATGAGCAGTTCTTC.

This clonotype has a handful of counts. This chain links TRBV6-5 with TRBJ2-1, with D possibly matching TRBD2 (6 bases). Germline values: CDR1 MNHEY, CDR2 SVGAGI. V lost 0 bases and J lost 5, with 11 bases in between. CDR3 size: 15 residues. Written as DNA, the CDR3 is TGTGCCAGCAGTTACTCGCCGGGGGATAACAATGAGCAGTTCTTC. Translation: CASSYSPGDNNEQFF.

V and J are TRBV5-1 and TRBJ2-5, with no clear D. Germline lookup yields CDR1 SGHRS and CDR2 YFSETQ. The CDR3 runs 14 residues. The V and J ends lost 6 bases and 0 bases respectively, with 12 bases between them. The CDR3 DNA follows: TGCGCCAGCAAACTCACAGTGTACCAAGAGACCCAGTACTTC. This translates into CASKLTVYQETQYF.

J is TRBJ2-3 and V is TRBV6-1; the D gene is possibly TRBD2 (5 bases). The CDR3 totals 15 residues. From germline, CDR1 is MNHNS and CDR2 SASEGT. Trimming removed 1 base at V and 6 bases at J, with 14 bases between. The CDR3 DNA reads as TGTGCCAGCAGTGAAGTCCTGATAGCGTTCGATACGCAGTATTTT. It specifies CASSEVLIAFDTQYF.

This clonotype came up a few times. The rearrangement joins TRBV10-3 to TRBJ2-1; 9 bases agree with TRBD2. Germline CDR1 ENHRY, CDR2 SYGVKD. Trimming took 2 bases from V and 12 from J; bases not matched to a gene: 8. There are 14 residues in the CDR3. CDR3 loop: CAISERSGGSRQFF. CDR3 coding DNA: TGTGCCATCAGTGAGCGGAGCGGGGGGTCGAGGCAGTTCTTC.

The gene calls are TRBV20-1 and TRBJ2-6, with unresolved D. CDR1 is DFQATT and CDR2 is SNEGSKA in the germline V gene (reference sequence). The CDR3 extends over 16 amino acids. Trimming cost V 2 bases and J 1 base, with 12 bases left between them. As DNA, the CDR3 is TGCAGTGCTAGATCTCAGGCCGGGTCTGGGGCCAACGTCCTGACTTTC. Translated: CSARSQAGSGANVLTF.

The genes are TRBV20-1 and TRBJ1-5; 9 nucleotides agree with TRBD1. CDR3 length: 16 residues. V lost 4 bases to trimming and J lost 0 bases; unmatched junction nucleotides: 7. CDR1 is DFQATT and CDR2 is SNEGSKA in the germline V gene (reference sequence). The CDR3 nucleotides are TGCAGTGCTATTAGACAGGGGGTTAATAGCAATCAGCCCCAGCATTTT. Amino acid sequence: CSAIRQGVNSNQPQHF.

This clonotype was counted a single time. V and J are TRBV10-3 and TRBJ2-3, with 8 bases identical to TRBD1. V gave up 5 bases and J gave up 2 bases; unmatched junction bases: 9. This CDR3 is built from 16 residues. CDR1 and CDR2 from the germline V gene are ENHRY and SYGVKD. The CDR3 nucleotides are TGTGCCATCAGTTCCAGGGGGCGAGGGGACACAGATACGCAGTATTTT. Translated: CAISSRGRGDTDTQYF.

This sequence joins TRBV5-4 and TRBJ1-2; tentative D call: TRBD1 (5 bases). This CDR3 contains 13 residues. Germline V gene lookup returns CDR1 SGHNT and CDR2 YYREEE (reference sequence). Trimming took off 1 base at V and 7 bases at J, with 11 bases between the two ends. CDR3 in DNA: TGTGCCAGCAGCTTGTGGGGGGGGACTGGCTACACCTTC. This gives the protein CASSLWGGTGYTF.

With respect to this clonotype: At one boundary the junction diverges from the germline segment, which might be a read error. The CDR3 reads CASSPTDSSYNEQFF. The DNA for the CDR3 is TGTGCTAGCAGCCCGACGGATAGCTCCTACAATGAGCAGTTCTTC. The J gene is TRBJ2-1, the V gene TRBV7-7; no reliable D call. The CDR3 totals 15 residues. The germline V gene has CDR1 SSHAT and CDR2 FNYEAQ (reference sequence).

This clonotype appeared many times. The CDR3 DNA reads TGTGCCAGCAGTTTTGTCGGGAACACCGGGGAGCTGTTTTTT. Its translation is CASSFVGNTGELFF. The genes are TRBV12-3 or TRBV12-4 and TRBJ2-2; D call uncertain. CDR3 length: 14 residues. Trimming left V 3 bases short and J 1 base short, with 6 bases between.

This clonotype was seen only a few times. The J gene is TRBJ2-2, the V gene TRBV24-1, with D possibly called TRBD1 or TRBD2 (5 bases each). The CDR3 is 14 residues long. Germline CDR1 reads KGHDR; CDR2 reads SFDVKD. V lost 9 bases and J 1 base, leaving 11 bases between the germline ends. CDR3 residues: CATWDGLNTGELFF. In DNA form, the CDR3 reads TGTGCCACCTGGGACGGTTTGAACACCGGGGAGCTGTTTTTT.

Points on this clonotype: An end of the junction does not agree with germline; a read error may underlie this. V gene TRBV20-1 combines with J gene TRBJ1-1, with D possibly being TRBD1 (6 bases). CDR3 length: 13 residues. Germline V lookup: CDR1 DFQATT, CDR2 SNEGSKA (reference sequence). CDR3 protein: CSVREDSFSEAFF. Written as DNA, the CDR3 is TGCAGTGTTAGAGAGGACAGTTTTTCTGAAGCTTTCTTT.

This clonotype was detected a few times. V and J are TRBV5-1 and TRBJ2-1; weak D call: TRBD1 (6 bases). Trimming pared 3 bases from V and 1 base from J, leaving 11 bases between. This CDR3 has 15 amino acids. The germline CDR1 and CDR2 sequences are SGHRS and YFSETQ. The CDR3 region is CASSSQGTSYNEQFF. The CDR3, as DNA: TGCGCCAGCAGCTCGCAGGGGACATCCTACAATGAGCAGTTCTTC.

The chain has TRBV4-1 and TRBJ2-3; 11 positions match TRBD2. This CDR3 spans 15 amino acids. The germline V gene has CDR1 MGHRA and CDR2 YSYEKL. With 3 bases clipped from V and 2 bases from J, the junction kept 1 base outside the gene matches. CDR3 sequence (DNA): TGCGCCAGCAGCCAGGGACTAGCGGACACAGATACGCAGTATTTT. Translation gives CASSQGLADTDTQYF.

In this sample, this clonotype turned up a few times. This chain links TRBV5-1 with TRBJ1-3; no definite D call. Germline CDR1 SGHRS, CDR2 YFSETQ. Between the trimmed V and J ends, which lost 1 base and 0 bases, there was a span of 8 bases. This CDR3 is 15 amino acids long. CDR3 nucleotide sequence: TGCGCCAGCAGCTTGCAGGCGGACTCTGGAAACACCATATATTTT. This translates into CASSLQADSGNTIYF.

The chain links TRBV7-2 to TRBJ2-3; TRBD2 matches 10 bases. There are 17 residues in the CDR3. V gave up 5 bases and J gave up 5 bases; unmatched junction bases: 13. Germline CDR1 is SGHTA and CDR2 is FQGNSA. CDR3 sequence (DNA): TGTGCCAGCAGCCCCTACTCCAGCGGGGGGGCCGTAGATACGCAGTATTTT. It is translated as CASSPYSSGGAVDTQYF. Full variable domain (rest looked up from reference TRBV7-2 and TRBJ2-3): GAGVSQSPSNKVTEKGKDVELRCDPISGHTALYWYRQSLGQGLEFLIYFQGNSAPDKSGLPSDRFSAERTGGSVSTLTIQRTQQEDSAVYLCASSPYSSGGAVDTQYFGPGTRLTVL.

This clonotype was detected only a few times. V gene TRBV3-1 combines with J gene TRBJ1-1, with D perhaps TRBD1 (6 bases). The CDR3 covers 13 residues. The V gene lost 6 bases and the J gene lost 3 bases, with 11 bases spanning the gap. Germline V gene sequence: CDR1 LGHDT, CDR2 YNNKEL (reference sequence). The CDR3 sequence is CASRTNRDTEAFF. The CDR3 DNA reads TGTGCCAGCAGAACTAACAGGGACACTGAAGCTTTCTTT.

The chain couples TRBV18 to TRBJ2-3; no reliable D call. The V end lost 5 bases, the J end lost 3 bases, and 12 bases lay between the germline ends. This CDR3 has 14 amino acids. The germline gives CDR1 KGHSH, CDR2 LQKENI. The CDR3 coding sequence is TGTGCCAGCTCAATCCGGGCAACAACAGATACGCAGTATTTT. Amino acids: CASSIRATTDTQYF.

The CDR3 loop reads CASRLLSDSYNEQFF. CDR3 DNA: TGCGCCAGCAGACTCCTGAGCGACTCCTACAATGAGCAGTTCTTC. The chain joins TRBV5-1 to TRBJ2-1; D not resolved. This CDR3 comprises 15 residues. V lost 5 bases, J lost 0 bases, and 12 bases lay in between. CDR1 and CDR2 from the germline V gene are SGHRS and YFSETQ.